The rows below give T cell receptor beta chains drawn from one sample of a study of T cell repertoires in cytomegalovirus infection. A single record per CDR3 protein comes from TCRdb applying MiXCR to the reads. Among 250,000 to 300,000 distinct CDR3 sequences, approximately 9.1% were seen once, and the ten largest hold more than 13%. Sequenced: PBMCs. The origin of the receptors is a human donor in good health (CMV status not recorded). Some clones in this sample may be carry-over from other donors' samples. The CDR3 runs from the conserved cysteine through the conserved F or W. D genes are given only for firm matches. Some rows mark clone size as missing; the rest say once, few, many or name a class of expanded clone.

cdr3_aa cdr3_nt d_call v_call clone_size j_call
CASSGQGSNQPQHF TGTGCCAGCAGCGGACAGGGAAGCAATCAGCCCCAGCATTTT TRBD1 TRBV7-2 many TRBJ1-5
CASSLDLGRAADTQYF TGTGCCAGCAGCTTAGACCTTGGCAGGGCTGCAGATACGCAGTATTTT - TRBV7-9 many TRBJ2-3
CASSSTSGATSVGNQPQHF TGTGCCAGCAGCTCTACATCCGGGGCCACCTCGGTGGGCAATCAGCCCCAGCATTTT - TRBV7-9 many TRBJ1-5
CSATVVGPKGYTF TGCAGTGCCACCGTAGTCGGTCCGAAGGGCTACACCTTC - TRBV20-1 many TRBJ1-2
CASRSLTGSEAFF TGCGCCAGCCGATCTTTAACAGGGTCTGAAGCTTTCTTT - TRBV5-1 many TRBJ1-1
CASRGQGDNSPLHF TGTGCCAGCAGAGGACAGGGGGATAATTCACCCCTCCACTTT TRBD1 TRBV7-9 many TRBJ1-6
CASSPSALTSYEQYF TGTGCCAGCAGCCCCTCCGCGTTAACCTCCTACGAGCAGTACTTC - TRBV7-2 many TRBJ2-7
CASSPSASNQPQHF TGTGCCAGCAGCCCTAGTGCGAGCAATCAGCCCCAGCATTTT - TRBV7-2 many TRBJ1-5
CASSLDLGGEQFF TGTGCCAGCAGCTTAGATCTAGGGGGTGAGCAGTTCTTC - TRBV7-2 many TRBJ2-1
CASSLRSAVQETQYF TGTGCCAGCAGCTTACGGTCAGCGGTCCAAGAGACCCAGTACTTC - TRBV7-2 many TRBJ2-5
CASEPPRGNEKLFF TGTGCCAGCGAACCCCCCAGGGGTAATGAAAAACTGTTTTTT - TRBV28 many TRBJ1-4
CASHRAGGPTGELFF TGTGCCAGCCATCGAGCGGGAGGCCCGACCGGGGAGCTGTTTTTT TRBD2 TRBV7-2 many TRBJ2-2
CASSQVGVRSYNSPLHF TGTGCCAGCAGCCAAGTGGGGGTACGGTCCTATAATTCACCCCTCCACTTT - TRBV14 few TRBJ1-6
CASSGGLAGSYNEQFF TGTGCCAGCAGCGGGGGACTAGCGGGCTCCTACAATGAGCAGTTCTTC TRBD2 TRBV7-9 many TRBJ2-1
CASSPRTGTPLNQPQHF TGTGCCAGCAGTCCCCGGACAGGAACCCCCTTGAATCAGCCCCAGCATTTT TRBD1 TRBV6-2/TRBV6-3 many TRBJ1-5
CASSGSTDTQYF TGTGCCAGCTCGGGAAGCACAGATACGCAGTATTTT - TRBV7-2 many TRBJ2-3
CASSAIERVLATDTQYF TGTGCCAGCAGCGCAATAGAACGGGTCCTCGCCACAGATACGCAGTATTTT - TRBV9 many TRBJ2-3
CASSPGGAMTTDTQYF TGTGCCAGCAGCCCAGGGGGCGCGATGACCACAGATACGCAGTATTTT TRBD1 TRBV7-8 - TRBJ2-3
CASSLALTTYNEQFF TGTGCCAGCAGCTTAGCGCTGACAACCTACAATGAGCAGTTCTTC - TRBV7-2 few TRBJ2-1
CASSLARAGYNEQFF TGTGCCAGCAGCTTAGCCCGGGCAGGCTACAATGAGCAGTTCTTC - TRBV7-9 - TRBJ2-1
CASSERGGQLNQPQHF TGTGCCAGCAGTGAACGGGGGGGGCAACTAAATCAGCCCCAGCATTTT - TRBV2 - TRBJ1-5
CASKRDGRANTEAFF TGTGCCAGCAAAAGGGACGGACGCGCGAACACTGAAGCTTTCTTT - TRBV7-2 many TRBJ1-1
CASSHTDSSNEKLFF TGTGCCAGCAGCCACACGGACAGTTCTAATGAAAAACTGTTTTTT - TRBV7-6 many TRBJ1-4
CASRDRGRNTEAFF TGCGCCAGCAGGGACAGGGGGAGAAACACTGAAGCTTTCTTT TRBD1 TRBV5-1 many TRBJ1-1
CSAKGGGVETQYF TGCAGTGCTAAAGGCGGTGGCGTAGAGACCCAGTACTTC - TRBV20-1 many TRBJ2-5
CATSRTREGEQFF TGTGCCACCAGCAGGACCAGGGAAGGCGAGCAGTTCTTC - TRBV15 - TRBJ2-1
CASSLIGGGVNTEAFF TGTGCCAGCAGCTTAATAGGCGGGGGCGTAAACACTGAAGCTTTCTTT - TRBV7-2 many TRBJ1-1
CSARVGQGADTQYF TGCAGTGCTAGAGTGGGACAGGGGGCAGATACGCAGTATTTT TRBD1 TRBV20-1 few TRBJ2-3
CASSAVASYNSPLHF TGTGCCAGCAGCGCAGTGGCGTCCTATAATTCACCCCTCCACTTT - TRBV7-2 many TRBJ1-6
CASSQSPLRDYEQYF TGCGCCAGCAGTCAATCCCCCCTCCGGGACTACGAGCAGTACTTC - TRBV23-1 - TRBJ2-7
CASSLGRGAQETQYF TGTGCCAGCAGCTTAGGCCGTGGGGCCCAAGAGACCCAGTACTTC - TRBV7-2 many TRBJ2-5
CSAIPFGGPSDTQYF TGCAGTGCGATCCCGTTCGGCGGCCCCTCAGATACGCAGTATTTT - TRBV20-1 many TRBJ2-3